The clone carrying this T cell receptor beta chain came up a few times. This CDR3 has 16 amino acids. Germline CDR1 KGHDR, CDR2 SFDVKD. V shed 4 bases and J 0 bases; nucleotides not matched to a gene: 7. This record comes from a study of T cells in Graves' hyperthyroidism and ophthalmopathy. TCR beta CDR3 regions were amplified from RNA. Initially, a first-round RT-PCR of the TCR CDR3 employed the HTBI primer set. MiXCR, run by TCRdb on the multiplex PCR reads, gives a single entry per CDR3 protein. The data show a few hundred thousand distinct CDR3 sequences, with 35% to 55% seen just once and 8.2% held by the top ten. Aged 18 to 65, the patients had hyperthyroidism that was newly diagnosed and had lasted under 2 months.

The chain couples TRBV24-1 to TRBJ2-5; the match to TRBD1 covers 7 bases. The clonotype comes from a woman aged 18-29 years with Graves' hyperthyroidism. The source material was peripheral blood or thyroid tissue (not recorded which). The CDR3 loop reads CATSETGTVNQETQYF. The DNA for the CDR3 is TGTGCCACCAGTGAAACCGGGACAGTAAACCAAGAGACCCAGTACTTC.